The T cell receptor (beta chain) described here comes from a study of cytomegalovirus exposure and HLA in healthy donors. Assay: immunoSEQ multiplex PCR; the TCRdb copy retains only in-frame clones and omits some. The sample holds 200,000 to 250,000 clones; approximately 80% are singletons and the top ten take 11% to 15%. Findings of the study overall: A later analysis found first-cohort TCR clusters tended to co-occur in the 130 or so validation repertoires.

For this clone: The antigen is unknown.

Per the germline V gene, CDR1 is SGDLS and CDR2 is YYNGEE. Trimming cost V 2 bases and J 6 bases, with 18 bases left between them. The CDR3 consists of 15 residues. Sequenced material: PBMCs. The genes are TRBV9 and TRBJ2-7; D is possibly TRBD1 or TRBD2 (5 bases each). The clonotype was recovered from a woman in her thirties in good health and CMV-seropositive. For the CDR3, the DNA is TGTGCCAGCAGCGTTGGGACCGGACCTGTTACCGAGCAGTACTTC. As protein: CASSVGTGPVTEQYF.